The T cell receptor (beta chain) described here comes from a study of Graves' ophthalmopathy and Graves' hyperthyroidism. Findings and limits, study-wide: Blood contained most expanded thyroid clonotypes exceeding 0.001 frequency. Sensitivity reached roughly 88% and specificity roughly 82% for a 13-signature model separating ophthalmopathy from stable hyperthyroidism.

The ends were cut back, 7 bases at V and 0 bases at J, with 9 bases in the middle. This CDR3 spans 14 amino acids. Germline CDR1 reads MNHNS; CDR2 reads SASEGT. Ophthalmopathy was moderately-to-severely active, CAS at least 3, NOSPECS at least 4, lasting under 3 months. Fresh peripheral blood (around 9.7 ml) yielded the PBMCs. The study amplified TCR beta CDR3 regions using RNA transcripts. A first-round RT-PCR used HTBI primers, followed by a second-round multiplex PCR. TCRdb redid the calling of the multiplex PCR reads with MiXCR, one entry per CDR3 protein. The data show 200,000 to 300,000 distinct CDR3 sequences, around 50% seen once. Worth noting for this clonotype: Its antigen is unknown.

This rearrangement joins TRBV6-1 to TRBJ2-2; D is possibly TRBD1 (5 bases). The clonotype was recovered from an adult man with Graves' ophthalmopathy. Sequencing was performed on peripheral blood. DNA of the CDR3: TGTGCCAGCACTGGACACACGAACACCGGGGAGCTGTTTTTT. Translation: CASTGHTNTGELFF.